The clone carrying this T cell receptor (beta chain) has a count of ten or more. The target antigen is unknown. This sample is part of a study of CD8 T cells in ankylosing spondylitis. Notes on the study in general: Within ankylosing spondylitis blood, a TCR beta motif made up of under 10 highly homologous variants appeared to be characteristic. Significant enrichment of disease-linked clones was reportedly seen in matched ankylosing spondylitis synovial fluid.

TCRdb independently ran MiXCR on the 5' RACE reads; one entry per CDR3 protein. The sample shows 200,000 to 250,000 distinct CDR3 sequences, roughly 10% of them seen only once. The CDR3 extends over 15 amino acids. With 4 bases removed from V and 3 bases from J, the gap between germline ends came to 14 bases. Germline V lookup: CDR1 KGHDR, CDR2 SFDVKD. This receptor was identified in a male donor with ankylosing spondylitis or in good health (not recorded which). The sequencing input was blood, either unsorted or a sorted T cell fraction (not recorded which). The V and J genes are TRBV24-1 and TRBJ2-5; weak D call: TRBD1 (6 bases). The chain's CDR3 is CATSERTAQEETQYF. CDR3 nucleotide sequence: TGTGCCACCAGTGAAAGGACAGCTCAAGAAGAGACCCAGTACTTC.